This T cell receptor beta chain was profiled in a study of a mutant IDH1 vaccine in newly diagnosed glioma (dated by TCRdb to about 2021). The study in broad terms: Eight vaccinations were administered to patients in weeks 1, 3, 5, 7, 11, 15, 19 and 23, corresponding to visits V03 through V10. Of the approximately 33 treated patients, approximately 62% were male and 37.5% were female, and the mean age was approximately 37 years. For exploratory analyses, longitudinal TCRB deep sequencing was carried out in roughly 23 treated patients wherever samples were available. Prior to enrollment, patients had been given standard therapy consisting of radiotherapy alone, temozolomide alone, or radiochemotherapy with temozolomide, with the combination given to most patients. Vaccination began 4-6 weeks after radiotherapy alone, or alongside temozolomide cycles in the chemotherapy-containing groups. Peripheral blood was collected at six visits: V03 (baseline), V05, V07, V10, V12 and V13.

Libraries were prepared through the immunoSEQ multiplex PCR assay. The hsTCRB Kit was used according to the manufacturer's protocol to amplify rearranged TCR beta chain sequences. Sequencing of TCRB libraries was carried out on an Illumina MiSeq. The original pipeline was this. The proprietary platform of the kit vendor was used for demultiplexing, trimming and gene mapping. TCRdb carries this immuneACCESS record with in-frame sequences only. Its versions omit some clonotypes, under half of them owing to an unresolved V gene in the studies checked, with the rest unexplained. V and J calls plus clone size are reproduced from that table; the DNA served to infer D and trimming. Present in this sample are roughly 28,000 clones, around four fifths of which were seen just once. The ten largest clonotypes hold around 7.2% of the sample. Taken from cysteine to phenylalanine, the CDR3 has 13 residues. Only CDR3 DNA remains: 39 bases, in frame from the first base. V and J are truncated by 10 bases and 11 bases respectively, leaving an intervening sequence of 23 bases. Reading the germline V gene gives CDR1 MDHEN and CDR2 SYDVKM.

Here is what the overall study found, with its caveats: Pseudoprogression seemed to be unrelated to changes in the top peripheral T cell clonotypes found by TCRB sequencing. Availability determined which PBMC samples were chosen for TCRB deep sequencing. According to the authors, sample limitations meant that analyses of patient blood samples could not be reproduced. Across multiple MHC alleles, vaccine-induced immune responses were seen in 93.3% of patients.

Notes on this clone: Its cognate antigen has yet to be identified. No much larger clonotype is one base removed from it; base qualities were not supplied.

Sample time point, as interpreted from the label and publication: week 5, during vaccination. Every vaccine dose consisted of 300 ug of a 20-mer mutant IDH1 peptide in Montanide, administered subcutaneously together with topical imiquimod. Donors had newly diagnosed WHO grade 3 or 4 IDH1-mutant astrocytomas with loss of nuclear ATRX. The samples were drawn from NOA16, a multicentre, single-arm, open-label phase I trial in Germany that tested a mutant IDH1 peptide vaccine in humans for the first time. Genomic DNA for TCRB sequencing was extracted from EDTA blood using the DNeasy Blood and Tissue Kit.

The rearrangement combines TRBV28 with TRBJ1-1; the D region possibly corresponds to TRBD1 (6 bases align). The specimen was PBMCs, collected from a glioma patient whose treatment included an IDH1 peptide vaccine. The TCR sequence derives from a man between 40 and 49 years old with glioma. Some clones in this sample may be carry-over from other donors' samples. The bases are TGTGCCACCACTCAGGGGCACCAACGGGGGGCTTTCTTT. Its coded protein is CATTQGHQRGAFF.